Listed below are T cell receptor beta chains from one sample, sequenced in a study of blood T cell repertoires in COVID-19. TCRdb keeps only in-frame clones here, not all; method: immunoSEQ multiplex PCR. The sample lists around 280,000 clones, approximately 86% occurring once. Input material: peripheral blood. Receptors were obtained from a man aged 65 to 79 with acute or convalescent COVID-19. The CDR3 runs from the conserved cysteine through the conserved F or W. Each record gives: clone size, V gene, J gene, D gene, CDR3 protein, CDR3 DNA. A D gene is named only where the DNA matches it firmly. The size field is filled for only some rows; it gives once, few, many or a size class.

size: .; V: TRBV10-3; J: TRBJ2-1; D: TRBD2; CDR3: CAISRGREGHNEQFF; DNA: TGTGCCATCAGTAGGGGACGGGAGGGCCACAATGAGCAGTTCTTC
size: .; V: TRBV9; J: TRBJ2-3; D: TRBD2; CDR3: CASSKRGLADDTDTQYF; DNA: TGTGCCAGCAGCAAGCGGGGACTAGCGGATGACACAGATACGCAGTATTTT
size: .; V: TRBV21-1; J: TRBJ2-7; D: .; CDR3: CASSGGGICFSDSYEQYF; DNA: TGTGCCAGCAGCGGGGGGGGGATCTGCTTTAGCGACTCCTACGAGCAGTACTTC
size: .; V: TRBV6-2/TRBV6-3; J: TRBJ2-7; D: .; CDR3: CASSLTARTYEQYF; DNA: TGTGCCAGCAGTCTGACGGCCAGGACCTACGAGCAGTACTTC
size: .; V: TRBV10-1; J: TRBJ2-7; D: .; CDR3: CASSESTGHPYEQYF; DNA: TGCGCCAGCAGTGAGTCCACGGGACATCCCTACGAGCAGTACTTC
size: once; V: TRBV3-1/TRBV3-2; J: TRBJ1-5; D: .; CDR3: CASSRGRENQPQHF; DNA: TGTGCCAGCAGCAGGGGGAGGGAAAATCAGCCCCAGCATTTT
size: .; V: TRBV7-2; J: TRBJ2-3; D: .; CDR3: CASSLSLADREQYF; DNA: TGTGCCAGCAGCTTGAGTCTAGCGGACAGAGAGCAGTATTTT
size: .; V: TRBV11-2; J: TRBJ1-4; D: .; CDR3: CASSLIAGFNEKLFF; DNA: TGTGCCAGCAGCTTAATCGCCGGTTTTAATGAAAAACTGTTTTTT
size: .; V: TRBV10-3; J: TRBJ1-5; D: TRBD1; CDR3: CAIGGQGNQPQHF; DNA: TGTGCCATCGGCGGACAGGGAAATCAGCCCCAGCATTTT
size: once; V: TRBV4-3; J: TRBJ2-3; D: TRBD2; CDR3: CASSRGVAGSRFTDTQYF; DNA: TGCGCCAGCAGCCGAGGAGTAGCGGGATCGAGGTTCACAGATACGCAGTATTTT
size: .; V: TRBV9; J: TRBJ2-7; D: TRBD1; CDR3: CASSVETGVLYEQYF; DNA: TGTGCCAGCAGCGTCGAGACAGGGGTCCTTTACGAGCAGTACTTC
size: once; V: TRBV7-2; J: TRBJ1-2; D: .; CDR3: CASSLAIGGIANYGYTF; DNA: TGTGCCAGCAGCTTAGCGATAGGAGGGATCGCTAACTATGGCTACACCTTC
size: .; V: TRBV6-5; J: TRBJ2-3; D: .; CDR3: CASRLASSTDTQYF; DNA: TGTGCCAGCAGATTAGCGTCGAGCACAGATACGCAGTATTTT
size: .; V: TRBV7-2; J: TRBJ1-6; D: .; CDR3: CASSLGTANSPLHF; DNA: TGTGCCAGCAGCTTAGGGACAGCCAATTCACCCCTCCACTTT
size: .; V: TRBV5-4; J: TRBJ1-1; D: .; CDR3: CASSFSPVDEGFF; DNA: TGTGCCAGCAGCTTTAGCCCGGTTGATGAGGGTTTCTTT
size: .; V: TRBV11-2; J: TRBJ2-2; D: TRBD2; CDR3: CASSLGPSGGATGELFF; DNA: TGTGCCAGCAGCTTAGGTCCTAGCGGGGGCGCCACCGGGGAGCTGTTTTTT
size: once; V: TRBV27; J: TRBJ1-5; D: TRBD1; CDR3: CASSSGTGARQPQHF; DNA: TGTGCCAGCAGTTCCGGGACAGGGGCACGACAGCCCCAGCATTTT
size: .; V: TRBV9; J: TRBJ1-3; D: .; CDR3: CASSKEVSGNTIYF; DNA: TGTGCCAGCAGCAAGGAGGTATCTGGAAACACCATATATTTT
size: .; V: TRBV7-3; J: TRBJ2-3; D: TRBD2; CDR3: CASSLTFRGGARDTQYF; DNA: TGTGCCAGCAGCTTAACGTTCCGCGGGGGGGCCCGGGATACGCAGTATTTT
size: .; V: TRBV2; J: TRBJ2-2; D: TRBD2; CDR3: CASSGLAGTGELFF; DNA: TGTGCCAGCAGTGGACTAGCGGGCACCGGGGAGCTGTTTTTT
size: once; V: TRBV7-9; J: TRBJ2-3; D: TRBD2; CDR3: CASSPLAGGSTDTQYF; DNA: TGTGCCAGCAGCCCACTAGCGGGAGGGAGCACAGATACGCAGTATTTT
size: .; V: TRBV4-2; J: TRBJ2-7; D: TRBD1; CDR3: CASSQGDRGVYEQYF; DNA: TGTGCCAGCAGCCAAGGAGACAGGGGGGTCTACGAGCAGTACTTC
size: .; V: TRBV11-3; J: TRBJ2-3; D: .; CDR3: CASSLAGTDTQYF; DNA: TGTGCCAGCAGCTTAGCAGGCACAGATACGCAGTATTTT
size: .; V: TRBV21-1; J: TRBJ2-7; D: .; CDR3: CASSKVGLAAQDDSYEQYF; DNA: TGTGCCAGCAGCAAAGTGGGACTAGCGGCACAGGACGATTCCTACGAGCAGTACTTC
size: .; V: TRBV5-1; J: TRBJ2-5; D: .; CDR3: CASSLAAGAVETQYF; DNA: TGCGCCAGCAGCTTGGCCGCAGGGGCGGTGGAGACCCAGTACTTC
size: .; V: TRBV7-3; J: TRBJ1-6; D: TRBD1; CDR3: CASRQDRSYSPLHF; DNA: TGTGCCAGCAGGCAGGACAGGAGCTATTCACCCCTCCACTTT
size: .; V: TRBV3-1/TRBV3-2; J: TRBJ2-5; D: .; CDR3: CASSQVLPLGANAETQYF; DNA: TGTGCCAGCAGCCAAGTGCTCCCGTTAGGGGCCAACGCGGAGACCCAGTACTTC
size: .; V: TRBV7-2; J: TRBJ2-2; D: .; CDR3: CASSPTGTGELFF; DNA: TGTGCCAGCAGCCCAACAGGGACCGGGGAGCTGTTTTTT
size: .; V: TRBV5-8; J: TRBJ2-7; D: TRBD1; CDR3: CASSSLFRWTGGNYEQYF; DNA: TGTGCCAGCAGCTCGCTCTTTAGGTGGACAGGGGGCAACTACGAGCAGTACTTC
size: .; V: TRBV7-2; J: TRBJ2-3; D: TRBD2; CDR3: CASSTSGGRATDTQYF; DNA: TGTGCCAGCAGCACTAGCGGGGGGAGAGCCACAGATACGCAGTATTTT
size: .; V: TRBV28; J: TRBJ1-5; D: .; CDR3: CASTWGHLDNQPQHF; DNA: TGTGCCAGCACTTGGGGGCACTTGGATAATCAGCCCCAGCATTTT
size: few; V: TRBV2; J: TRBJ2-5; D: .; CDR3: CASSEERETQYF; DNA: TGTGCCAGCAGTGAAGAACGGGAGACCCAGTACTTC
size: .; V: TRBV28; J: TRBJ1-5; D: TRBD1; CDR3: CASSSTQGAFDQPQHF; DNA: TGTGCCAGCAGTTCCACTCAGGGGGCTTTCGATCAGCCCCAGCATTTT
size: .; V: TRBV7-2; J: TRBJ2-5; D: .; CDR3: CASSLGTMWETQYF; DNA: TGTGCCAGCAGCTTAGGGACTATGTGGGAGACCCAGTACTTC
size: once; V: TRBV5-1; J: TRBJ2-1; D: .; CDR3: CASSLYGFEAWNEQFF; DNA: TGCGCCAGCAGCTTGTACGGGTTCGAGGCCTGGAATGAGCAGTTCTTC
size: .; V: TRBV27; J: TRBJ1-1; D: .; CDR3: CASSLKAGVTEAFF; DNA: TGTGCCAGCAGTTTAAAGGCAGGGGTCACTGAAGCTTTCTTT
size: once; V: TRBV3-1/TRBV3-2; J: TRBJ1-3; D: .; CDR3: CASSQRRGRFYSGNTIYF; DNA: TGTGCCAGCAGCCAACGAAGGGGCAGGTTCTACTCTGGAAACACCATATATTTT
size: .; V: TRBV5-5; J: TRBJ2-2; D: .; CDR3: CASSFDGNRVTGELFF; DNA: TGTGCCAGCAGCTTCGACGGAAACAGGGTGACCGGGGAGCTGTTTTTT
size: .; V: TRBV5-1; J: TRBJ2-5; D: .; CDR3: CASSLANSGQETQYF; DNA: TGCGCCAGCAGCTTGGCCAACAGTGGCCAAGAGACCCAGTACTTC
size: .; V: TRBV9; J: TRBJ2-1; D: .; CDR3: CASSARVDTDKQFF; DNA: TGTGCCAGCAGCGCCCGGGTGGACACGGACAAGCAGTTCTTC
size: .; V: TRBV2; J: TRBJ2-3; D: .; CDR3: CATEDSGLSTDTQYF; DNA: TGTGCCACAGAAGATAGCGGACTGAGCACAGATACGCAGTATTTT
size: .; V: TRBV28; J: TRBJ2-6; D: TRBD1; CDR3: CASRGTGGRGANVLTF; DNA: TGTGCCAGCAGGGGGACAGGGGGCCGAGGGGCCAACGTCCTGACTTTC
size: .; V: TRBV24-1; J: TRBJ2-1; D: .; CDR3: CATSDPTRGWVVNEQFF; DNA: TGTGCCACCAGTGATCCCACAAGGGGGTGGGTAGTGAATGAGCAGTTCTTC
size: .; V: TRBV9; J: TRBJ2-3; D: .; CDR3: CASSVSGVPDTQYF; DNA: TGTGCCAGCAGCGTTTCAGGGGTTCCAGATACGCAGTATTTT
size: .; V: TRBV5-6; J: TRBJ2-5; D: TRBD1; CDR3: CASSLSGQGGETQYF; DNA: TGTGCCAGCAGCTTGTCGGGACAGGGAGGAGAGACCCAGTACTTC
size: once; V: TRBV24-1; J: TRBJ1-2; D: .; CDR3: CATSDTGSLYGYTF; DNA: TGTGCCACCAGTGACACAGGGTCGCTCTATGGCTACACCTTC
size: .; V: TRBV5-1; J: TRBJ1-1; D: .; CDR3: CASSLEAGSNTEAFF; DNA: TGCGCCAGCAGCTTGGAGGCAGGCTCGAACACTGAAGCTTTCTTT
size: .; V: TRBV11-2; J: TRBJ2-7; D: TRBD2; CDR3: CASSGGGGGRSAHEQYF; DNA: TGTGCCAGCAGCGGCGGTGGGGGCGGGAGGTCCGCCCACGAGCAGTACTTC
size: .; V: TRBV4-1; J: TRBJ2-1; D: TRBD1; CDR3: CASSQEVPDRTNEQFF; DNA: TGCGCCAGCAGCCAAGAAGTCCCGGACAGGACTAATGAGCAGTTCTTC
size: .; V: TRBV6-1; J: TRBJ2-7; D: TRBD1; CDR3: CASSEQGQGQQYF; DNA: TGTGCCAGCAGTGAACAAGGACAGGGTCAGCAGTACTTC
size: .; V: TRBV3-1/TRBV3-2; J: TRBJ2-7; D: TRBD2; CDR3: CASSQFIAGGGEQYF; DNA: TGTGCCAGCAGCCAATTTATAGCGGGAGGGGGGGAGCAGTACTTC
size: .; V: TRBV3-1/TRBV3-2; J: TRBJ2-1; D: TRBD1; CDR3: CASSQTGTGGSDNEQFF; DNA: TGTGCCAGCAGCCAAACCGGGACAGGGGGCTCGGACAATGAGCAGTTCTTC
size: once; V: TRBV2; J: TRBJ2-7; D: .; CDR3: CASSANREPSYEQYF; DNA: TGTGCCAGCAGTGCCAATAGAGAACCTTCCTACGAGCAGTACTTC
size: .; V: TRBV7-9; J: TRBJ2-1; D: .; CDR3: CASSSRTVNNEQFF; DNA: TGTGCCAGCAGCTCGCGGACAGTAAACAATGAGCAGTTCTTC
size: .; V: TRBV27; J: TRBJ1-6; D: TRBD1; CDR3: CASSLSTGGLGARNSPLHF; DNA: TGTGCCAGCAGTTTATCGACAGGGGGTTTGGGAGCGCGAAATTCACCCCTCCACTTT
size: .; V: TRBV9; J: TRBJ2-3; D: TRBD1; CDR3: CASSEAPTGGKDTQYF; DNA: TGTGCCAGCAGCGAGGCCCCGACAGGGGGCAAAGATACGCAGTATTTT
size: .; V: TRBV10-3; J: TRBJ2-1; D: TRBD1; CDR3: CAISESGTGNYNEQFF; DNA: TGTGCCATCAGTGAGTCGGGGACAGGGAACTACAATGAGCAGTTCTTC
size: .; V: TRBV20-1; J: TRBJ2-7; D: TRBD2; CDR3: CSASPRLAGKVQGYEQYF; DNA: TGCAGTGCTAGTCCGCGACTAGCGGGGAAGGTACAAGGATACGAGCAGTACTTC
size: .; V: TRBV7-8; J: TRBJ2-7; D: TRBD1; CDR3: CASSLVVVSGTGGSYEQYF; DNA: TGTGCCAGCAGCCTCGTCGTAGTTTCCGGGACAGGGGGATCCTACGAGCAGTACTTC